This T cell receptor (beta chain) is drawn from a study of blood T cell repertoires in COVID-19. Study details: COVID-19 samples, acute and convalescent, were from the United States, Italy and Spain. T cells, B-cell-depleted T cells, or PBMCs provided the cDNA or gDNA that served as material.

As handled by the study authors: Counts of nucleated cells, estimated from reference gene primer amplification, were obtained. Repertoires were generated with immunoSEQ multiplex PCR, while TCRdb's copy carries only in-frame clones and drops some. The D gene and trimming were derived from the DNA, and the V and J assignments and clone size from that table. There are 200,000 to 300,000 clones in the sample; 88% occur only once, and 1.3% to 1.5% lies in the top ten. This CDR3 is 16 amino acids long. V trimming: 4 bases; J trimming: 5 bases; junction bases outside the gene matches: 8. Germline lookup yields CDR1 SGHDN and CDR2 FVKESK.

Sequencing was carried out using peripheral blood. This chain connects TRBV14 to TRBJ2-5; TRBD2 matches at 12 bases. The source is a man aged 80 or over with acute or convalescent COVID-19. DNA for the CDR3: TGTGCCAGCAGCCTTCTAGCGGGGGGGCTACGGGAGACCCAGTACTTC. This sequence encodes CASSLLAGGLRETQYF.